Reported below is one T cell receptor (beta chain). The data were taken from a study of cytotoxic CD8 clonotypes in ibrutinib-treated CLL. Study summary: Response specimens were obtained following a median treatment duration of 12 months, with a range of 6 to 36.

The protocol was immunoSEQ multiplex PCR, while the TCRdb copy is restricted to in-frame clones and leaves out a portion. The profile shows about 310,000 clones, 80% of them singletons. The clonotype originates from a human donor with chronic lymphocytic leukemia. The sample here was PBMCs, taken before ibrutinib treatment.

The CDR3 sequence: CASSAAGTSYEQYF. The DNA of the CDR3 is TGTGCCAGCAGCGCGGCCGGGACCTCATACGAGCAGTACTTC. The chain combines TRBV5-4 with TRBJ2-7; the D call may be TRBD1 or TRBD2 (5 bases each). The CDR3 covers 14 residues. The germline V gene encodes CDR1 SGHNT and CDR2 YYREEE (reference sequence). V was pared by 4 bases and J by 4 bases, with 15 bases between.